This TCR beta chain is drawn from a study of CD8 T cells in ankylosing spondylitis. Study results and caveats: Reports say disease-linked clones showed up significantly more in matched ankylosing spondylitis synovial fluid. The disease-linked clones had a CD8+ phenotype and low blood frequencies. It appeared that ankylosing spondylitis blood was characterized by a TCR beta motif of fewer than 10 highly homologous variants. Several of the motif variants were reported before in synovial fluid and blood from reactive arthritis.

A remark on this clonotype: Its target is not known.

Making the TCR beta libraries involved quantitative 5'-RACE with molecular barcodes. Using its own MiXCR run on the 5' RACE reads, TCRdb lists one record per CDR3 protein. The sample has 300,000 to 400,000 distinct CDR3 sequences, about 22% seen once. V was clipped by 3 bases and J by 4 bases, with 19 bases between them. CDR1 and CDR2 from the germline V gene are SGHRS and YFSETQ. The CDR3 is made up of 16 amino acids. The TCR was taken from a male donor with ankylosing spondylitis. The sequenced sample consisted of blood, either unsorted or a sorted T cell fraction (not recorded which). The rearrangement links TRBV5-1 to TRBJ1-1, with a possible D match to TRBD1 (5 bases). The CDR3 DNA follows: TGCGCCAGCAGCTCACTCCGGGCGGGTGGGGGCACTGAAGCTTTCTTT. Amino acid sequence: CASSSLRAGGGTEAFF. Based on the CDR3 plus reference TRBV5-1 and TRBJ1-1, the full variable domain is KAGVTQTPRYLIKTRGQQVTLSCSPISGHRSVSWYQQTPGQGLQFLFEYFSETQRNKGNFPGRFSGRQFSNSRSEMNVSTLELGDSALYLCASSSLRAGGGTEAFFGQGTRLTVV.